Each of the 23 T cell receptor beta chains below was sequenced from the same sample in a study of CD8 T cells in ankylosing spondylitis. Overall study results and limits: What appeared characteristic of ankylosing spondylitis blood was a TCR beta motif of eight highly homologous variants.

From the 5' RACE reads, TCRdb called clonotypes with MiXCR, one entry per CDR3 protein. This table has almost 400,000 distinct CDR3 sequences, around 24% appearing once. What these receptors recognize is not known. The sample was blood, either unsorted or a sorted T cell fraction (not recorded which). The receptors derive from a male donor with ankylosing spondylitis.

This clonotype was observed a few times. The chain couples TRBV20-1 to TRBJ2-1, with 11 bases that match TRBD2. CDR1 is DFQATT and CDR2 is SNEGSKA in the germline V gene (reference sequence). The CDR3 sequence is 13 residues long. J lost 7 bases, V lost 3 bases, and 2 bases had no gene match. The DNA for the CDR3 is TGCAGTGCTAGGACTAGCGGGACGAATGAGCAGTTCTTC. This sequence encodes CSARTSGTNEQFF.

This clonotype was detected only a few times. This chain joins TRBV12-3 or TRBV12-4 and TRBJ2-1, with 13 bases that match TRBD2. There are 15 residues in the CDR3. V shed 7 bases and J 8 bases; nucleotides not matched to a gene: 8. CDR3 nucleotide sequence: TGTGCCAGCACTGAGACTAGCGGGAGGTCCCATGAGCAGTTCTTC. It encodes CASTETSGRSHEQFF.

The chain is built from TRBV28 and TRBJ2-7; TRBD1 matches at 7 bases. This CDR3 has 15 amino acids. Germline V gives CDR1 MDHEN, CDR2 SYDVKM. Trimming took 2 bases from V and 1 from J; bases not matched to a gene: 5. CDR3 sequence (DNA): TGTGCCAGCAGTTTAGTGGGACAGATATCCTACGAGCAGTACTTC. Translated, it gives CASSLVGQISYEQYF.

The chain uses TRBV4-1 and TRBJ2-3; 7 positions match TRBD2. Germline V gene data show CDR1 as MGHRA and CDR2 as YSYEKL. The length of the CDR3 is 15 residues. Unmatched junction bases numbered 6, after V lost 2 bases and J lost 4 bases. CDR3 amino acids: CASSQLAGAADTQYF. CDR3 DNA: TGCGCCAGCAGCCAATTGGCGGGAGCAGCAGATACGCAGTATTTT.

J is TRBJ2-1 and V is TRBV24-1; D is ambiguous. Germline-derived CDR1 and CDR2 are KGHDR and SFDVKD. With 6 bases removed from V and 8 bases from J, the gap between germline ends came to 7 bases. The CDR3 runs to 11 residues. CDR3 residues: CATSNLDEQFF. In DNA form, the CDR3 reads TGTGCCACCAGTAACCTGGATGAGCAGTTCTTC.

This sequence joins TRBV19 and TRBJ2-1; D gene unclear. There are 11 residues in the CDR3. From germline, CDR1 is LNHDA and CDR2 SQIVND (reference sequence). The V end was cut by 2 bases, the J end by 10 bases, with 6 bases between. CDR3 sequence (DNA): TGTGCCAGTAGTATACAGAGAGAGCAGTTCTTC. Translating gives CASSIQREQFF.

The rearrangement joins TRBV28 to TRBJ2-7; perhaps TRBD2 as D (6 bases). The germline V gene encodes CDR1 MDHEN and CDR2 SYDVKM. The CDR3 sequence is 14 residues long. The ends were cut back, 5 bases at V and 7 bases at J, with 18 bases in the middle. The CDR3 DNA reads as TGTGCCAGCAGTCGCAGGGACTCCTTTGCGGAGCAGTACTTC. Its translation: CASSRRDSFAEQYF.

CDR3 residues: CSVEETGGSYEQYF. DNA for the CDR3: TGCAGCGTTGAAGAGACAGGTGGCTCCTACGAGCAGTACTTC. V usage is TRBV29-1 and J usage is TRBJ2-7; D possibly corresponds to TRBD1 (6 bases). The V gene lost 0 bases and the J gene lost 0 bases, with 9 bases spanning the gap. Per the germline V gene, CDR1 is SQVTM and CDR2 is ANQGSEA. This CDR3 region has 14 residues.

The chain uses TRBV29-1 and TRBJ2-2, with D perhaps matching TRBD2 (6 bases). Between the trimmed V and J ends, which lost 5 bases and 3 bases, there was a span of 13 bases. This CDR3 region has 14 residues. Germline CDR1 is SQVTM and CDR2 is ANQGSEA. CDR3 residues: CSVSLAIDTGELFF. Here the CDR3 DNA reads TGCAGCGTTTCTCTAGCGATAGACACCGGGGAGCTGTTTTTT.

This clonotype has only a few counts. The rearrangement uses TRBV20-1 and TRBJ2-5; D is possibly TRBD2 (5 bases). This CDR3 spans 13 amino acids. Germline V gene lookup returns CDR1 DFQATT and CDR2 SNEGSKA (reference sequence). The ends were cut back, 0 bases at V and 2 bases at J, with 7 bases in the middle. The CDR3 protein is CSAREPGQETQYF. CDR3 nucleotides: TGCAGTGCTAGAGAACCGGGGCAAGAGACCCAGTACTTC.

The table lists this clonotype with many counts. V usage is TRBV5-1 and J usage is TRBJ2-5; 8 bases agree with TRBD2. The CDR3 spans 15 residues. Germline CDR1 SGHRS, CDR2 YFSETQ. V lost 3 bases, J lost 2 bases, and 6 bases stayed unmatched. The CDR3 DNA sequence: TGCGCCAGCAGCTCCGGACTAGCACCTCAAGAGACCCAGTACTTC. It yields the protein CASSSGLAPQETQYF.

The chain is built from TRBV5-1 and TRBJ1-1; 8 nucleotides agree with TRBD1. J gave up 0 bases and V 0 bases, and 4 bases lay outside the gene matches. Germline CDR1 and CDR2: SGHRS and YFSETQ. The CDR3 spans 16 residues. The CDR3 DNA follows: TGCGCCAGCAGCTTGGGCAGGGGGCAAGTGAACACTGAAGCTTTCTTT. It yields the protein CASSLGRGQVNTEAFF.

The chain has TRBV20-1 and TRBJ2-1; 11 nucleotides align to TRBD2. The ends lost 2 bases at V and 8 bases at J; junction bases unmatched: 8. The CDR3 extends over 15 amino acids. CDR1 is DFQATT and CDR2 is SNEGSKA in the germline V gene (reference sequence). The CDR3 here is CSARIPGLAEYEQFF. In DNA, the CDR3 is TGCAGTGCTAGAATCCCGGGACTAGCGGAATATGAGCAGTTCTTC.

This clonotype was recorded a few times. The genes are TRBV4-2 and TRBJ2-7, with D possibly TRBD2 on 6 matching bases. V lost 0 bases to trimming and J lost 0 bases, with 15 bases between them. This CDR3 contains 17 residues. In germline, CDR1 is LGHNA, CDR2 YNFKEQ. CDR3 coding DNA: TGTGCCAGCAGCCAAGATCCCGCTAGCGAGATCTCCTACGAGCAGTACTTC. Its protein product is CASSQDPASEISYEQYF.

To note about this clonotype: The conserved phenylalanine or tryptophan is not found at the CDR3 terminus, so this likely reflects a read error. V and J are TRBV7-9 and TRBJ2-1; tentative D call: TRBD2 (6 bases). V was trimmed by 5 bases and J by 2 bases, leaving 16 bases between them. There are 16 residues in the CDR3. Germline V gene sequence: CDR1 SEHNR, CDR2 FQNEAQ (reference sequence). In DNA form, the CDR3 reads TGTGCCAGCAGCGTCAGTGGGGCGGGAACCTACAATGAGCAGTTCCTC. Translated, it gives CASSVSGAGTYNEQFL.

The chain carries TRBV2 and TRBJ2-3, with a weak D call TRBD2 (5 bases). Between the trimmed V and J ends, which lost 4 bases and 3 bases, there was a span of 11 bases. The CDR3 loop spans 14 amino acids. Germline CDR1 reads SNHLY; CDR2 reads FYNNEI. CDR3 nucleotide sequence: TGTGCCAGCAGTGTCGGGATAGGGACAGATACGCAGTATTTT. It yields the protein CASSVGIGTDTQYF.

This clonotype was found a few times. V is TRBV20-1 and J is TRBJ2-6; a weak D match, TRBD1 (5 bases). This CDR3 has 15 residues. With 5 bases removed from V and 0 bases from J, the gap between germline ends came to 11 bases. The germline gives CDR1 DFQATT, CDR2 SNEGSKA (reference sequence). CDR3 nucleotide sequence: TGCAGTGCTGGCAGACAGAGCTCTGGGGCCAACGTCCTGACTTTC. Translation: CSAGRQSSGANVLTF.

This chain uses TRBV5-1 with TRBJ2-3, with D perhaps TRBD1 or TRBD2 (5 bases each). The CDR3 covers 16 residues. Trimming removed 0 bases from V and 0 bases from J, with 11 bases in between. Per the germline V gene, CDR1 is SGHRS and CDR2 is YFSETQ. CDR3 nucleotides: TGCGCCAGCAGCTTGGTTGGGGGACGAAGCACAGATACGCAGTATTTT. This translates into CASSLVGGRSTDTQYF.

The chain carries TRBV10-3 and TRBJ2-3, with 8 positions matching TRBD2. With 3 bases clipped from V and 4 bases from J, the junction kept 9 bases outside the gene matches. The CDR3 length is 16 residues. Germline assignment: CDR1 ENHRY and CDR2 SYGVKD. CDR3 bases: TGTGCCATCAGTGAAGGGGTCCCGCGGGAGGCAGATACGCAGTATTTT. Amino acid sequence: CAISEGVPREADTQYF.

This clonotype was observed a few times. The V call is TRBV4-3, the J call TRBJ1-1, with TRBD1 as a possible D gene (5 bases). Germline CDR1 and CDR2: LGHNA and YSLEER. V dropped 4 bases and J dropped 1 base, with 13 bases sitting between them. CDR3 length: 15 amino acids. CDR3 coding DNA: TGCGCCAGCAGCCCAAGTTTGACAGCGAACACTGAAGCTTTCTTT. It encodes CASSPSLTANTEAFF.

There are a few counts of this clonotype. The chain joins TRBV28 to TRBJ2-3; no definite D call. Between the trimmed V and J ends, which lost 4 bases and 2 bases, there was a span of 4 bases. CDR1 and CDR2 from the germline V gene are MDHEN and SYDVKM. CDR3 length equals 12 residues. As DNA, the CDR3 is TGTGCCAGCAGTTACTTCACAGATACGCAGTATTTT. Translation: CASSYFTDTQYF.

The rearrangement links TRBV12-3 or TRBV12-4 to TRBJ1-2; 7 bases agree with TRBD1. The CDR3 runs 13 residues. V was clipped by 6 bases and J by 5 bases; unmatched bases: 6. CDR3 sequence reads: CASSGTASYGYTF. In nucleotides, the CDR3 is TGTGCCAGCAGCGGGACAGCATCTTATGGCTACACCTTC.

This clonotype showed up just a few times. The chain is built from TRBV6-2 or TRBV6-3 and TRBJ2-2; the match to TRBD2 covers 11 bases. CDR3 length equals 15 residues. Germline CDR1 and CDR2: MNHEY and SVGEGT. Trimming removed 6 bases from V and 6 bases from J; junction bases left unmatched: 6. The CDR3 reads CASRQPGLAAGELFF. CDR3 in DNA: TGTGCCAGCAGGCAACCGGGACTAGCGGCCGGGGAGCTGTTTTTT.